This TCR beta chain stems from a study of shared clonotypes between healthy human individuals. The overall study: Participating donors consisted of a couple of women and three men aged 18 to 49. Study-wide points: Sampling used blood alone; tissue repertoires probably differ. There were few donors, and this limited the genetic and exposure-history diversity represented.

Notes on this clone: Its specificity is unknown.

Assay used: immunoSEQ multiplex PCR; TCRdb lists only in-frame clones, some missing. Seen here are more than 2,000,000 clones, around 90% observed once, and the top ten hold roughly 0.14%. The germline V gene encodes CDR1 SGHTA and CDR2 FQGNSA. V lost 4 bases, J lost 0 bases, and 3 bases stayed unmatched. The CDR3 has 15 residues. Sequences were obtained from naive CD4+ T cells sorted from blood. Indicated subset: CD45RA+ positively selected. This chain connects TRBV7-2 to TRBJ2-3, with 8 nucleotides matching TRBD1. The TCR was taken from a man between 18 and 29 years old in good health. In DNA, the CDR3 is TGTGCCAGCAGCTCAACAGGGGGGAGCACAGATACGCAGTATTTT. Protein: CASSSTGGSTDTQYF.